Listed below are T cell receptor beta chains from one sample, sequenced in a study of T cells after somatic rescue of genetic block. Assay: immunoSEQ multiplex PCR; the TCRdb copy retains only in-frame clones and omits some. Among over 14,000 clones listed, 70% to 85% were seen once. Sequencing was done on a sample of peripheral blood mononuclear cells (PBMCs). These receptors originate from a boy aged 10-17 years. The CDR3 runs from the conserved cysteine through the conserved F or W. D genes are given only for firm matches. Clone size is given for some rows only: seen once, a few or many times, or a class if the clone is expanded.

clone_size | j_call | d_call | v_call | cdr3_aa | cdr3_nt
- | TRBJ1-2 | - | TRBV25-1 | CASSGQGNYGYTF | TGTGCCAGCAGTGGTCAGGGGAACTATGGCTACACCTTC
- | TRBJ2-1 | - | TRBV15 | CATSRDPTQGFYEQFF | TGTGCCACCAGCAGAGATCCGACACAGGGCTTTTATGAGCAGTTCTTC
- | TRBJ2-1 | - | TRBV28 | CASSVGLNGDEQFF | TGTGCCAGCAGCGTTGGGCTAAATGGCGATGAGCAGTTCTTC
- | TRBJ1-2 | - | TRBV5-6 | CASSFYPGTLYGYTF | TGTGCCAGCAGCTTTTACCCCGGAACTCTATATGGCTACACCTTC
many | TRBJ2-2 | TRBD1 | TRBV5-1 | CASSSGTANTGELFF | TGCGCCAGCAGTTCCGGGACAGCGAACACCGGGGAGCTGTTTTTT
- | TRBJ2-7 | TRBD1 | TRBV9 | CASSARGLFDEQYF | TGTGCCAGCAGCGCCAGGGGGTTATTCGACGAGCAGTACTTC
- | TRBJ2-5 | - | TRBV5-1 | CASSHLGETQYF | TGCGCCAGCAGCCACCTTGGCGAGACCCAGTACTTC
- | TRBJ2-7 | - | TRBV5-6 | CASSLGGRGRSEQYF | TGTGCCAGCAGCTTGGGAGGGAGGGGGCGATCCGAGCAGTACTTC
- | TRBJ2-6 | - | TRBV13 | CASSLQVGSSGANVLTF | TGTGCCAGCAGCCTACAGGTGGGAAGCTCTGGGGCCAACGTCCTGACTTTC
- | TRBJ2-3 | - | TRBV9 | CASSARRDRTDTQYF | TGTGCCAGCAGCGCTAGGCGAGACCGCACAGATACGCAGTATTTT
- | TRBJ2-7 | TRBD1 | TRBV2 | CASSGTGRSYEQYF | TGTGCCAGCAGTGGGACAGGTCGCTCCTACGAGCAGTACTTC
few | TRBJ2-3 | - | TRBV5-1 | CASSWGQGTDTQYF | TGCGCCAGCAGTTGGGGCCAAGGCACAGATACGCAGTATTTT
- | TRBJ2-7 | TRBD2 | TRBV10-2 | CASSALAGGTLYEQYF | TGCGCCAGCAGCGCACTAGCGGGGGGAACTCTCTACGAGCAGTACTTC
- | TRBJ1-1 | TRBD1 | TRBV5-4 | CASSLRGQAFF | TGTGCCAGCAGCTTGAGGGGGCAGGCTTTCTTT
- | TRBJ1-2 | TRBD1 | TRBV30 | CAWYLPETGGNYGYTF | TGTGCCTGGTACCTACCTGAGACAGGGGGAAACTATGGCTACACCTTC
- | TRBJ1-6 | - | TRBV30 | CAWSRSLAANSPLHF | TGTGCCTGGAGTAGGTCGTTGGCAGCTAATTCACCCCTCCACTTT
- | TRBJ2-5 | TRBD2 | TRBV10-3 | CATGLAGGPETQYF | TGTGCCACCGGACTAGCGGGAGGGCCGGAGACCCAGTACTTC
- | TRBJ1-2 | - | TRBV7-9 | CASSLGGAGYTF | TGTGCCAGCAGCTTAGGGGGTGCTGGCTACACCTTC
- | TRBJ2-1 | TRBD2 | TRBV5-1 | CASSLKAGVGLFF | TGCGCCAGCAGCTTAAAGGCGGGAGTGGGGCTGTTCTTC
- | TRBJ1-1 | - | TRBV6-5 | CASSYQGMNTEAFF | TGTGCCAGCAGTTACCAGGGAATGAACACTGAAGCTTTCTTT
- | TRBJ2-1 | - | TRBV11-1 | CASSLRQALSYNEQFF | TGTGCCAGCAGCCTCCGACAGGCCCTTTCCTACAATGAGCAGTTCTTC
- | TRBJ2-2 | - | TRBV6-5 | CASSYVGLNTGELFF | TGTGCCAGCAGTTACGTGGGGCTCAACACCGGGGAGCTGTTTTTT
- | TRBJ2-5 | TRBD1 | TRBV10-3 | CAISGPGTGAETQYF | TGTGCCATCAGTGGCCCCGGGACAGGGGCAGAGACCCAGTACTTC
- | TRBJ1-2 | - | TRBV28 | CASSLGLNYGYTF | TGTGCCAGCAGTTTAGGGCTTAACTATGGCTACACCTTC
- | TRBJ1-1 | - | TRBV6-6 | CASSSGPGVNTEAFF | TGTGCCAGCAGTTCCGGGCCCGGTGTGAACACTGAAGCTTTCTTT
once | TRBJ1-1 | - | TRBV11-2 | CASKALNTEAFF | TGTGCCAGCAAAGCGTTGAACACTGAAGCTTTCTTT
- | TRBJ1-5 | TRBD1 | TRBV4-1 | CASSLRDRGDQPQHF | TGCGCCAGCAGCCTCCGGGACAGGGGGGATCAGCCCCAGCATTTT
- | TRBJ2-7 | - | TRBV18 | CASSPTAYEQYF | TGTGCCAGCTCTCCGACAGCCTACGAGCAGTACTTC
- | TRBJ2-7 | - | TRBV19 | CASSRDFFYEQYF | TGTGCCAGTAGTAGGGACTTCTTCTACGAGCAGTACTTC
- | TRBJ2-7 | - | TRBV7-9 | CASSFTTSYEQYF | TGTGCCAGCAGCTTTACGACTTCCTACGAGCAGTACTTC
- | TRBJ1-1 | - | TRBV27 | CASSSPNTEAFF | TGTGCCAGCAGTTCCCCAAACACTGAAGCTTTCTTT
- | TRBJ2-2 | - | TRBV5-1 | CASSLERGSTGELFF | TGCGCCAGCAGCTTGGAAAGGGGCAGTACCGGGGAGCTGTTTTTT
- | TRBJ1-3 | - | TRBV7-9 | CASSLGSGNTIYF | TGTGCCAGCAGCTTAGGATCCGGAAACACCATATATTTT
- | TRBJ2-3 | TRBD1 | TRBV19 | CASRPPTGGATDTQYF | TGTGCCAGTAGACCACCCACAGGGGGCGCGACAGATACGCAGTATTTT
- | TRBJ1-2 | TRBD1 | TRBV6-1 | CASSASATGSYGYTF | TGTGCCAGCAGTGCCTCAGCGACAGGGTCCTATGGCTACACCTTC
- | TRBJ2-1 | - | TRBV5-1 | CASSHGPPLYNEQFF | TGCGCCAGCAGCCACGGACCGCCACTTTACAATGAGCAGTTCTTC
- | TRBJ1-1 | - | TRBV7-6 | CASSSSTGVLLNTRAFF | TGTGCCAGCAGCTCCAGCACGGGAGTCCTTCTGAACACTAGGGCTTTCTTT
- | TRBJ1-2 | - | TRBV6-5 | CASSYGDSFYGYTF | TGTGCCAGCAGTTACGGCGACAGCTTCTATGGCTACACCTTC
- | TRBJ1-3 | - | TRBV6-5 | CASISGPSSGNTIYF | TGTGCCAGCATTTCGGGGCCCTCTTCTGGAAACACCATATATTTT
few | TRBJ2-7 | - | TRBV28 | CASSSGPKDYEQYF | TGTGCCAGCAGTTCTGGACCTAAGGACTACGAGCAGTACTTC
- | TRBJ2-5 | - | TRBV5-4 | CASSLGTTETQYF | TGTGCCAGCAGCTTGGGGACCACTGAGACCCAGTACTTC
- | TRBJ2-1 | - | TRBV19 | CASSTRNEQFF | TGTGCCAGTAGTACTCGTAATGAGCAGTTCTTC
once | TRBJ1-2 | - | TRBV7-9 | CASSLPVRGLDYGYTF | TGTGCCAGCAGCTTACCCGTGAGGGGATTAGACTATGGCTACACCTTC
- | TRBJ2-7 | TRBD2 | TRBV19 | CASRSFGGGPYEQYF | TGTGCCAGTAGGTCCTTTGGCGGGGGGCCTTACGAGCAGTACTTC
- | TRBJ2-7 | TRBD1 | TRBV7-6 | CASSITQTGGGYEQYF | TGTGCCAGCAGCATTACTCAGACAGGGGGCGGCTACGAGCAGTACTTC
once | TRBJ2-1 | TRBD1 | TRBV13 | CASSLPPGQGKDEQFF | TGTGCCAGCAGCTTACCGCCGGGACAGGGGAAGGATGAGCAGTTCTTC
few | TRBJ2-5 | TRBD1 | TRBV19 | CASSEGTEETQYF | TGTGCCAGTAGTGAGGGGACAGAAGAGACCCAGTACTTC
few | TRBJ2-5 | TRBD2 | TRBV7-6 | CASSLVAGGQETQYF | TGTGCCAGCAGCTTAGTAGCGGGAGGTCAGGAGACCCAGTACTTC